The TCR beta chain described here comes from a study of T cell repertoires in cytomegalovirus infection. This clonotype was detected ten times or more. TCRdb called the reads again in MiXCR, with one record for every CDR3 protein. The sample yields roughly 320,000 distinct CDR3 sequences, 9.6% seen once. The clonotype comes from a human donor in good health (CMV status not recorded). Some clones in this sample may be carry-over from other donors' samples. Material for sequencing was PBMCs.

The DNA of the CDR3 is TGTGCCAGCAGCCTGTGGAGGGGAGCCGGGGCCAACGTCCTGACTTTC. The encoded protein is CASSLWRGAGANVLTF. This sequence joins TRBV7-2 and TRBJ2-6, with D perhaps TRBD2 (6 bases). Germline-derived CDR1 and CDR2 are SGHTA and FQGNSA. V lost 5 bases and J 4 bases, leaving 15 bases between the germline ends. This CDR3 comprises 16 residues.